This T cell receptor beta chain was captured by sequencing in a study of OX40 agonist ivuxolimab in advanced cancers. The protocol was immunoSEQ multiplex PCR, while the TCRdb copy is restricted to in-frame clones and leaves out a portion. Of 55,000 to 75,000 clones in the sample, over 80% are singletons; the top ten hold 0.37%. V shed 4 bases, J shed 0 bases, and the junction held 4 bases outside the gene matches. The CDR3 runs to 17 residues. Germline V gene lookup returns CDR1 LNHDA and CDR2 SQIVND (reference sequence). The chain couples TRBV19 to TRBJ2-3; 13 nucleotides align to TRBD2. The TCR originated in an adult with an advanced solid tumor such as melanoma, head and neck, liver or kidney cancer. The specimen was CD4+ or CD8+ T cells sorted from blood, collected in a trial of the OX40 agonist ivuxolimab. The CDR3 sequence is CASSRTSGSYSTDTQYF. The CDR3 DNA sequence: TGTGCCAGTAGTAGGACTAGCGGGAGCTACAGCACAGATACGCAGTATTTT. Full variable domain (remainder filled in from reference TRBV19 and TRBJ2-3): DGGITQSPKYLFRKEGQNVTLSCEQNLNHDAMYWYRQDPGQGLRLIYYSQIVNDFQKGDIAEGYSVSREKKESFPLTVTSAQKNPTAFYLCASSRTSGSYSTDTQYFGPGTRLTVL.